This T cell receptor (beta chain) was observed in a study of identifying expanded T cells in peripheral blood. Broader study findings: Over about two and four weeks, about 17 and 20 clones changed, versus approximately 1.1 between replicates. Clone count variance between roughly 2-week samples rose with total template count.

Clones were sequenced by immunoSEQ multiplex PCR, and TCRdb holds only the in-frame ones, with some missing. The sample yields approximately 130,000 clones, approximately 86% seen once. Germline V gene lookup returns CDR1 SGDLS and CDR2 YYNGEE. The junction had 17 bases not matched to a gene; V was cut back by 4 bases and J by 7 bases. There are 17 residues in the CDR3. As to this clone: Its antigen is as yet unknown.

The sequencing input was blood. The TCR was taken from a person between 18 and 75 years old in good health. The rearrangement links TRBV9 to TRBJ2-1, with TRBD1 identical over 7 bases. This CDR3 reads CASSPRLTRDRGNEQFF. The CDR3 bases are TGTGCCAGCAGCCCCCGTCTCACGAGGGACAGAGGGAATGAGCAGTTCTTC.